This T cell receptor (beta chain) originates from a study of T cell responses to AZD1222 COVID-19 vaccine. The repertoire was sequenced with immunoSEQ multiplex PCR; TCRdb's copy has only in-frame clones and lacks some. The table has 97,000 or so clones, approximately 84% seen once. The sequencing here drew on peripheral blood, taken on day 0 of AZD1222 vaccination. The TCR was taken from an adult in good health.

The CDR3 DNA is TGTGCCAGCAGCCAAGGTTCTCAGCCCCAGCATTTT. Its protein product is CASSQGSQPQHF. The chain combines TRBV3-1 (or the pseudogene TRBV3-2) with TRBJ1-5; unclear D gene. Trimming shortened V by 1 base and J by 6 bases, and 4 bases separated the two germline ends. The V gene's germline CDR1 is LGHDT and CDR2 YNNKEL (reference sequence). The CDR3 sequence is 12 residues long.